The 28 T cell receptor beta chains below were found in one sample sequenced in a study of blood T cells in healthy people across ages. Together with a sample-barcoded 5' primer, a J-beta primer mix was included in a second PCR lasting about 6 to 12 cycles. In TCRdb, the 5' RACE reads were re-called with MiXCR into one record per CDR3 protein. The sample includes about 1.7 million distinct CDR3 sequences, about 30% of them seen just once. Sequencing was performed on blood. These TCRs come from a woman between 25 and 40 years old in good health.

This clonotype was seen a few times. The V gene is TRBV28, the J gene TRBJ1-1, with D hard to call. V gave up 10 bases and J gave up 4 bases, with 13 bases separating them. Germline CDR1 is MDHEN and CDR2 is SYDVKM. The CDR3 length is 12 residues. CDR3 bases: TGTGCCACCTCCGAGGAGTTCACTGAAGCTTTCTTT. As protein: CATSEEFTEAFF. The variable domain in full, completed from reference TRBV28 and TRBJ1-1, reads DVKVTQSSRYLVKRTGEKVFLECVQDMDHENMFWYRQDPGLGLRLIYFSYDVKMKEKGDIPEGYSVSREKKERFSLILESASTNQTSMYLCATSEEFTEAFFGQGTRLTVV.

This clonotype has only a few counts. The V call is TRBV11-2, the J call TRBJ2-1, with D possibly matching TRBD2 (6 bases). The ends were cut back, 1 base at V and 7 bases at J, with 14 bases in the middle. This CDR3 is 15 amino acids long. Germline V gene lookup returns CDR1 SGHAT and CDR2 FQNNGV. CDR3 DNA sequence: TGTGCCAGCAGCTTAGTTCCGCTGCGGGGAAATGAGCAGTTCTTC. Its protein is CASSLVPLRGNEQFF.

The chain has TRBV2 and TRBJ1-3; D uncertain. The CDR3 runs 11 residues. V dropped 8 bases and J dropped 8 bases, with 10 bases sitting between them. Germline CDR1 and CDR2: SNHLY and FYNNEI. The CDR3, as DNA: TGTGCCAGCGGGGTAGTAGACACCATATATTTT. This codes for CASGVVDTIYF.

This clonotype appeared a few times. The junction differs from germline at one of its ends, possibly a read error. The chain's CDR3 is CASSYVRTGFLGRNTEAFF. The CDR3 region has the DNA TGTGCCAGCAGTTACGTGCGGACAGGGTTTTTGGGCCGGAACACTGAGGCTTTCTTT. The chain combines TRBV6-5 with TRBJ1-1, with 8 bases that match TRBD1. The CDR3 totals 19 residues. Per the germline V gene, CDR1 is MNHEY and CDR2 is SVGAGI.

This clonotype was detected ten times or more. The V and J genes are TRBV6-2 or TRBV6-3 and TRBJ2-7, with TRBD2 matching 8 bases. The CDR3 extends over 14 amino acids. The junction had 7 bases not matched to a gene; V was cut back by 7 bases and J by 2 bases. The V gene's germline CDR1 is MNHEY and CDR2 SVGEGT. CDR3 DNA sequence: TGTGCCAGCACTCCGGGAGGGATCCCCTACGAGCAGTACTTC. Residues: CASTPGGIPYEQYF.

A few counts support this clonotype. This chain uses TRBV4-3 with TRBJ2-1; D gene uncertain. The CDR3 length is 17 residues. Germline assignment: CDR1 LGHNA and CDR2 YSLEER. Trimming removed 1 base at V and 0 bases at J, with 13 bases between. CDR3 region: CASSQGMVAGSYNEQFF. The CDR3 bases are TGCGCCAGCAGCCAAGGTATGGTAGCCGGCTCCTACAATGAGCAGTTCTTC.

This clonotype was observed a handful of times. The chain links TRBV6-1 to TRBJ2-2; D possibly corresponds to TRBD1 (6 bases). In germline, CDR1 is MNHNS, CDR2 SASEGT. V was trimmed by 6 bases and J by 4 bases, leaving 9 bases between them. This CDR3 has 13 amino acids. The CDR3 bases are TGTGCCAGCAGGCAGGGGCTCACCGGGGAGCTGTTTTTT. This gives the protein CASRQGLTGELFF.

The chain employs TRBV28 and TRBJ2-5; 9 bases match TRBD1. The CDR3 runs 17 residues. Germline-derived CDR1 and CDR2 are MDHEN and SYDVKM. Germline trimming cut 3 bases from V and 5 bases from J; bases unmatched to any gene: 13. CDR3 in DNA: TGTGCCAGCAGTTTTCTCTTCGGACAGGGGATGAAGGAGACCCAGTACTTC. Residues: CASSFLFGQGMKETQYF.

This clonotype was counted between two and nine times. The chain links TRBV2 to TRBJ1-1; D is uncertain. Germline-derived CDR1 and CDR2 are SNHLY and FYNNEI. This CDR3 has 11 amino acids. Deletions cut 6 bases from V and 10 bases from J, with 12 bases between. The CDR3 spells CASRSDGVAFF. In DNA form, the CDR3 reads TGTGCCAGCAGGAGCGACGGTGTAGCTTTCTTT.

The V gene is TRBV7-9, the J gene TRBJ1-5, with D hard to call. This CDR3 has 15 residues. Germline lookup yields CDR1 SEHNR and CDR2 FQNEAQ (reference sequence). V lost 4 bases, J lost 0 bases, and 10 bases lay in between. CDR3 amino acids: CASSSEYHSNQPQHF. CDR3 DNA sequence: TGTGCCAGCAGCTCGGAGTACCATAGCAATCAGCCCCAGCATTTT.

In its sample, this clonotype was seen a few times. The chain carries TRBV6-5 and TRBJ2-7; 9 positions agree with TRBD2. The J call could be wrong; TRBJ2-5 is a better fit for the DNA end. CDR1 is MNHEY and CDR2 is SVGAGI in the germline V gene. The CDR3 contains 15 residues. The CDR3 here is CASSYSAGGRQTQYF. The CDR3 nucleotides read TGTGCCAGCAGTTACTCGGCGGGGGGGCGGCAGACCCAGTACTTC.

This clonotype occurred a few times. The V call is TRBV7-9, the J call TRBJ2-1, with D possibly matching TRBD1 (5 bases). V was clipped by 6 bases and J by 4 bases, with 7 bases between them. The CDR3 is 12 amino acids. The germline CDR1 and CDR2 sequences are SEHNR and FQNEAQ (reference sequence). The CDR3 reads CASRGQYNEQFF. The DNA for the CDR3 is TGTGCCAGCAGAGGACAATACAATGAGCAGTTCTTC. Variable domain in full (rest from reference TRBV7-9 and TRBJ2-1): DTGVSQNPRHKITKRGQNVTFRCDPISEHNRLYWYRQTLGQGPEFLTYFQNEAQLEKSRLLSDRFSAERPKGSFSTLEIQRTEQGDSAMYLCASRGQYNEQFFGPGTRLTVL.

The chain links TRBV20-1 to TRBJ1-2; D call uncertain. Trimming took 3 bases from V and 0 from J, leaving 17 bases between them. This CDR3 comprises 16 residues. Germline V gene data show CDR1 as DFQATT and CDR2 as SNEGSKA (reference sequence). In nucleotides, the CDR3 is TGCAGTGCTAGTGGGCACATGGACGGCGCTAACTATGGCTACACCTTC. It codes for CSASGHMDGANYGYTF.

The chain has TRBV9 and TRBJ2-7, with 9 bases fitting TRBD2. The end of the DNA fits TRBJ2-5 better, so the J call may be wrong. The CDR3 totals 14 residues. Germline V lookup: CDR1 SGDLS, CDR2 YYNGEE. DNA of the CDR3: TGTGCCAGCAGCATTCCGGGACTAGCAGAGACCCAGTACTTC. As protein: CASSIPGLAETQYF.

V and J are TRBV7-9 and TRBJ2-1; either TRBD1 or TRBD2 may supply D (5 bases each). V was cut by 5 bases and J by 10 bases, with 21 bases left in between. The germline V gene has CDR1 SEHNR and CDR2 FQNEAQ (reference sequence). The CDR3 runs 15 residues. CDR3 coding DNA: TGTGCCAGCAGCCCAGCGAGGGACGGAACCTACGAGCAGTTCTTC. Residues: CASSPARDGTYEQFF.

This clonotype occurred a few times. The gene calls are TRBV21-1 and TRBJ2-7; the listed D gene, TRBD2, was not tested against the DNA. TRBV21-1 is designated a pseudogene. The CDR3 length is 16 residues. CDR3 amino acids: CASSKQAGGPYREQYF. CDR3 nucleotide sequence: TGTGCCAGCAGCAAACAAGCGGGAGGGCCTTATCGCGAGCAGTACTTC.

V is TRBV12-3 or TRBV12-4 and J is TRBJ1-1; no clear D. V shed 4 bases and J shed 3 bases, with 9 bases lying between them. This CDR3 is 13 amino acids long. CDR3: CASSSPEDTEAFF. The CDR3 coding sequence is TGTGCCAGCAGTTCGCCGGAGGACACTGAAGCTTTCTTT.

This clonotype appeared a few times. The chain combines TRBV27 with TRBJ1-5; no clear D. The germline CDR1 and CDR2 sequences are MNHEY and SMNVEV (reference sequence). This CDR3 is built from 16 residues. V lost 3 bases to trimming and J lost 0 bases, with 12 bases between them. Here the CDR3 reads CASSLRGSYSNQPQHF. The CDR3 DNA reads as TGTGCCAGCAGTTTGCGTGGCAGCTATAGCAATCAGCCCCAGCATTTT.

The chain is built from TRBV20-1 and TRBJ2-3, with unresolved D. CDR3 length: 12 amino acids. The V and J ends lost 8 bases and 4 bases respectively, with 13 bases between them. Germline CDR1 DFQATT, CDR2 SNEGSKA (reference sequence). The CDR3, as DNA: TGCAGTCCCCGCCACCCGGCAGATACGCAGTATTTT. It yields the protein CSPRHPADTQYF.

Worth noting for this clonotype: A read error may account for a junction end that differs from germline. V and J are TRBV24-1 and TRBJ2-1; D remains unclear. This CDR3 region has 15 residues. CDR1 is KGHDR, CDR2 SFDVKD, per germline. The CDR3: CVTSDWGSSYNEQFF. DNA of the CDR3: TGTGTCACCAGTGATTGGGGAAGCTCCTACAATGAGCAGTTCTTC.

This clonotype was seen many times. This rearrangement joins TRBV5-1 to TRBJ2-7; TRBD2 agrees at 13 bases. CDR3 size: 15 residues. The J segment lost 3 bases and the V segment lost 2 bases, leaving 2 bases of the junction unmatched. Germline V lookup: CDR1 SGHRS, CDR2 YFSETQ. This CDR3 is CASSFGTSGNYEQYF. The CDR3 nucleotides are TGCGCCAGCAGCTTCGGGACTAGCGGGAACTACGAGCAGTACTTC.

The gene calls are TRBV4-3 and TRBJ2-7; weak D call: TRBD2 (6 bases). Looked up from germline, CDR1 is LGHNA and CDR2 is YSLEER. V was cut by 0 bases and J by 0 bases, with 15 bases left in between. The CDR3 loop spans 17 amino acids. The CDR3 protein is CASSQEVRSAGSYEQYF. The CDR3 DNA reads as TGCGCCAGCAGCCAAGAGGTTCGGTCAGCGGGCTCCTACGAGCAGTACTTC.

Ten or more counts support this clonotype. This chain links TRBV4-3 with TRBJ2-7, with 7 positions matching TRBD2. Germline CDR1 and CDR2: LGHNA and YSLEER. CDR3 size: 13 residues. The ends lost 4 bases at V and 6 bases at J; junction bases unmatched: 6. The CDR3 DNA reads as TGCGCCAGCAGCCGAGGACTAGAAGGCGAGCAGTACTTC. This encodes CASSRGLEGEQYF.

This clonotype was picked up a small number of times. The chain is built from TRBV5-1 and TRBJ1-5, with D possibly matching TRBD1 (6 bases). V was pared by 4 bases and J by 3 bases, with 14 bases between. This CDR3 contains 15 residues. Germline CDR1 SGHRS, CDR2 YFSETQ. The CDR3 region is CASSMAGDYNQPQHF. CDR3 sequence (DNA): TGCGCCAGCAGCATGGCAGGGGATTACAATCAGCCCCAGCATTTT.

The gene calls are TRBV2 and TRBJ1-6; weak D call: TRBD1 (5 bases). The CDR3 sequence is 13 residues long. Germline assignment: CDR1 SNHLY and CDR2 FYNNEI. V was trimmed by 8 bases and J by 5 bases, leaving 10 bases between them. The CDR3 bases are TGTGCCAGCGAGGGGACGGATAATTCACCCCTCCACTTT. It specifies CASEGTDNSPLHF.

This rearrangement joins TRBV13 to TRBJ2-7; TRBD2 matches 14 bases. Germline V gives CDR1 PRHDT, CDR2 FYEKMQ (reference sequence). V lost 4 bases and J lost 4; bases outside the gene matches: 15. This CDR3 is 19 amino acids long. CDR3 sequence: CASSSSTGTSGSTTYEQYF. CDR3 coding DNA: TGTGCCAGCAGCTCCTCAACCGGGACTAGCGGGAGTACAACATACGAGCAGTACTTC.

CDR3 bases: TGTGCCAGCAGTGCGCCGGGACTAGACTCCTACAATGAGCAGTACTTC. Translated, it gives CASSAPGLDSYNEQYF. The gene calls are TRBV12-3 or TRBV12-4 and TRBJ2-7; 8 bases align to TRBD2. This CDR3 is 16 amino acids long. V was pared by 5 bases and J by 7 bases, with 16 bases of the junction left unmatched.

This chain connects TRBV3-1 to TRBJ2-3, with 9 nucleotides matching TRBD2. The CDR3 covers 17 residues. V was pared by 0 bases and J by 2 bases, with 6 bases of the junction left unmatched. CDR1 is LGHDT, CDR2 YNNKEL, per germline (reference sequence). This chain's CDR3 is CASSQDAIAGVTDTQYF. In DNA, the CDR3 is TGTGCCAGCAGCCAAGATGCTATAGCGGGGGTCACAGATACGCAGTATTTT.